A selection of T cell receptor beta chains follows, all from one sample in a study of cytomegalovirus exposure and HLA in healthy donors. Profiled with immunoSEQ multiplex PCR; TCRdb holds only in-frame clones, not every one. Among under 30,000 clones, roughly 73% were seen once, and the ten largest hold approximately 4.9%. The sequencing sample was made of PBMCs. Receptors were obtained from a male donor in good health and CMV-seronegative. Both conserved end residues are trimmed from each CDR3. D genes are given only for firm matches. Rows give clone size only sometimes, using once, few, many, or a class for an expanded clone.

cdr3_aa v_call d_call clone_size
ASSLGADSTRQY TRBV7-2 . .
ASSVTHKTGVGYEQY TRBV9 TRBD1 .
ARPAGVDEQF TRBV6-4 . .
ASSAIAGGIPDTQY TRBV19 TRBD2 .
ASSSDRVNQPQH TRBV28 TRBD1 few
ASSPGTAYDEQY TRBV7-2 TRBD1 .
ASSKAIRDRGHPRSGSTPDTQY TRBV21-1 . .
ASSPSGPRVPYNEQF TRBV19 . .
ASSLYAMGLLGHEQF TRBV5-5 . .
ATSRVFQGPNTGELF TRBV15 . .
ASSLMAGQGNTIY TRBV5-5 . .
ASSHSQGLGNEQF TRBV4-3 . once
ASGVWGPAARDTQY TRBV27 . .
ASSPGQVGYGYT TRBV7-6 TRBD1 .
ASSQDADNEQY TRBV4-3 . few
ASSLSTGTGTGYGYT TRBV7-9 TRBD1 once
ASSRTSGSLTYNEQF TRBV11-2 TRBD2 .
ASSQDRGIWRLDTQY TRBV4-3 . .
ASSPVPYCTQY TRBV7-9 . .
ASSLGGSTDTQY TRBV5-1 TRBD2 .
ASSPTGGNTEAF TRBV6-6 TRBD1 few
ASSSSRDRSIYEQY TRBV7-9 TRBD1 .
ASSLAGGGYEQY TRBV7-9 TRBD2 few
ASSKTSGEFTDTQY TRBV6-6 . .
ASSLGQGPDTQY TRBV11-3 TRBD1 .
ASSSRLAGEDTQY TRBV7-6 TRBD2 .
ASTGSESYNEQF TRBV28 . .
ASSQGPGHPYEQY TRBV4-3 . .
ASSQGTGWDYEQY TRBV4-3 TRBD1 .
ASSVNPTGGLMGDTQY TRBV6-1 TRBD1 .
ASSPLGLAGAPTDTQY TRBV18 TRBD2 .
AITSSGRVTNTGELF TRBV10-3 TRBD2 .
ASSYSGRPYEQY TRBV6-6 . .
ASSVNQNATNEKLF TRBV9 . .
ASSGGGARTDTQY TRBV27 TRBD2 .
AISESQGNQPQH TRBV10-3 . .
ASSFSGGSTDTQY TRBV7-3 TRBD2 .
ASSFVGQLYNEQF TRBV7-2 TRBD1 .
ASSPSGGSEQY TRBV7-2 TRBD1 .
ASSVPNWGGYQETQY TRBV25-1 TRBD2 .
ASIWTEAFSGNTIY TRBV2 . .
ASSEGLAGGLDTQY TRBV2 TRBD2 .
ASSLPSYSRQGEQF TRBV7-8 . .
ASSLWSPAGEGETQY TRBV28 . .
ASSMGSYEQY TRBV5-6 . .
ASSLTRFTDTQY TRBV5-1 . .